The 3 T cell receptor beta chains in this list originate from one sample, sequenced in a study of T cells in Graves' hyperthyroidism and ophthalmopathy. RNA transcripts served as the template for amplifying TCR beta CDR3 regions. When the TCR CDR3 underwent first-round RT-PCR, the HTBI primer set was used. TCRdb analysed the multiplex PCR reads with MiXCR anew, one entry per CDR3 protein. The sample yields hundreds of thousands of distinct CDR3 sequences, roughly 25% seen once. Input material: blood. Receptors were obtained from a woman aged 25 to 39 with Graves' ophthalmopathy.

The sample holds many counts of this clonotype. The chain combines TRBV29-1 with TRBJ1-1; D remains unclear. The CDR3 length is 14 residues. Germline-derived CDR1 and CDR2 are SQVTM and ANQGSEA. Trimming shortened V by 7 bases and J by 1 base, and 16 bases separated the two germline ends. The CDR3 is CSADLDPKNTEAFF. The CDR3 DNA reads as TGCAGCGCCGACCTGGACCCCAAGAACACTGAAGCTTTCTTT.

This clonotype was detected many times. Here the CDR3 DNA reads TGTGCCAGCAGCTTAGGCCACAGGGAAGTGGGCTACACCTTC. Its translation: CASSLGHREVGYTF. This chain connects TRBV7-9 to TRBJ1-2, with D possibly matching TRBD1 (6 bases). In germline, CDR1 is SEHNR, CDR2 FQNEAQ (reference sequence). V was shortened by 1 base and J by 8 bases, with 14 bases between the two germline ends. CDR3 length equals 14 residues.

At least ten counts were recorded for this clonotype. V gene TRBV27 combines with J gene TRBJ1-2; TRBD1 matches 8 bases. CDR3 size: 14 residues. Looked up from germline, CDR1 is MNHEY and CDR2 is SMNVEV (reference sequence). After removal of 4 bases from V and 7 bases from J, the junction contained 8 bases not matched to a gene. CDR3 region: CASSSIGQGSGYTF. CDR3 in DNA: TGTGCCAGCAGTTCAATAGGACAGGGCTCTGGCTACACCTTC.